Here is one TCR beta chain with its context. The data originate from a study of blood T cell repertoires in COVID-19. TCRdb's table, derived via immunoSEQ multiplex PCR, lists solely in-frame clones and lacks some. The table includes over 110,000 clones, over 70% detected once. The CDR3 runs 17 residues. Germline V gene data show CDR1 as MGHRA and CDR2 as YSYEKL. The V gene end was trimmed by 0 bases and the J gene end by 9 bases; junction bases not matched to a gene: 13. The receptor was derived from a woman aged 50 to 65 with acute or convalescent COVID-19. The source material was peripheral blood. This sequence joins TRBV4-1 and TRBJ2-1, with 8 bases fitting TRBD2. CDR3 residues: CASSQDRVAGLSGEQFF. CDR3 nucleotide sequence: TGCGCCAGCAGCCAAGATCGGGTAGCGGGGTTGTCGGGTGAGCAGTTCTTC.